Listed here are 14 T cell receptor beta chains from one sample, sequenced in a study of blood T cell repertoires in COVID-19. Some clones are missing from TCRdb's copy, which holds only in-frame ones; the method was immunoSEQ multiplex PCR. The profile covers approximately 250,000 clones, with approximately 85% appearing a single time and about 0.91% taken by the ten largest. The sample taken for sequencing was peripheral blood. Source of these receptors: a man aged 35-49 years with acute or convalescent COVID-19.

The chain links TRBV3-1 (or the pseudogene TRBV3-2) to TRBJ1-5; no definite D call. CDR1 and CDR2 (germline): LGHDT, YNNKEL (reference sequence). The germline V and J ends were trimmed by 3 bases and 4 bases, with 16 bases remaining between them. This CDR3 is built from 16 residues. CDR3 amino acids: CASSQSPSTGNQPQHF. CDR3 sequence (DNA): TGTGCCAGCAGCCAGTCCCCATCAACGGGTAATCAGCCCCAGCATTTT.

The rearrangement links TRBV6-5 to TRBJ1-2; a possible D gene is TRBD1 (6 bases). The CDR3 loop spans 15 amino acids. The germline V gene encodes CDR1 MNHEY and CDR2 SVGAGI. V gave up 6 bases and J gave up 6 bases, with 20 bases separating them. Here the CDR3 reads CASSPGGRGYDGYTF. The CDR3 nucleotides are TGTGCCAGCAGCCCGGGCGGTAGGGGGTACGATGGCTACACCTTC.

V is TRBV3-1 (or the pseudogene TRBV3-2) and J is TRBJ1-1, with TRBD1 matching over 9 bases. This CDR3 comprises 12 residues. J was trimmed by 11 bases and V by 4 bases; bases with no gene match: 5. The germline V gene encodes CDR1 LGHDT and CDR2 YNNKEL (reference sequence). Here the CDR3 reads CASSLQGARAFF. CDR3 nucleotides: TGTGCCAGCAGCCTACAGGGGGCGCGGGCTTTCTTT.

The count of this clone is one. DNA for the CDR3: TGTGCCCGCCGACAGGGGAATCGCTACACCTTC. This translates into CARRQGNRYTF. The chain joins TRBV30 to TRBJ1-2; 8 bases align to TRBD1. The V gene's germline CDR1 is GTSNPN and CDR2 SVGIG (reference sequence). The CDR3 sequence is 11 residues long. Trimming took 8 bases from V and 9 from J; bases not matched to a gene: 8.

The chain is built from TRBV2 and TRBJ1-1; 9 bases fit TRBD1. The ends lost 8 bases at V and 5 bases at J; junction bases unmatched: 6. CDR1 and CDR2 from the germline V gene are SNHLY and FYNNEI. The CDR3 contains 13 residues. CDR3 nucleotides: TGTGCCAGCGAGGGACAGGGAGGTACTGAAGCTTTCTTT. Translating gives CASEGQGGTEAFF.

CDR3 coding DNA: TGTGCCAGCAGCGCGGCCCTGGGGGGGTCCTACGAGCAGTACTTC. Translated, it gives CASSAALGGSYEQYF. This sequence joins TRBV5-5 and TRBJ2-7, with 7 bases matching TRBD2. This CDR3 has 15 amino acids. V was pared by 4 bases and J by 1 base, with 8 bases of the junction left unmatched. CDR1 is SGHKS and CDR2 is YYEKEE in the germline V gene (reference sequence).

This clone has only one observation. This chain links TRBV19 with TRBJ2-7; 9 nucleotides align to TRBD1. V gave up 5 bases and J gave up 2 bases; unmatched junction bases: 4. This CDR3 comprises 14 residues. Germline CDR1 reads LNHDA; CDR2 reads SQIVND (reference sequence). The CDR3 sequence is CASSAGTGTYEQYF. The CDR3 bases are TGTGCCAGTAGTGCCGGGACAGGGACCTACGAGCAGTACTTC.

The chain couples TRBV10-3 to TRBJ2-5, with D tentatively TRBD2 (7 bases). CDR1 ENHRY and CDR2 SYGVKD come from the germline V gene. This CDR3 has 17 residues. V was clipped by 0 bases and J by 2 bases, with 16 bases between them. CDR3 protein: CAISESTPGGHQETQYF. DNA for the CDR3: TGTGCCATCAGTGAGTCGACTCCGGGGGGACATCAAGAGACCCAGTACTTC.

The chain uses TRBV6-2 or TRBV6-3 and TRBJ2-1; D is perhaps TRBD2 (6 bases). Looked up from germline, CDR1 is MNHEY and CDR2 is SVGEGT. This CDR3 has 15 residues. The V gene lost 0 bases and the J gene lost 3 bases, with 9 bases spanning the gap. The CDR3 sequence is CASSYSGGVYNEQFF. In DNA, the CDR3 is TGTGCCAGCAGTTACTCTGGCGGGGTCTACAATGAGCAGTTCTTC.

The rearrangement links TRBV27 to TRBJ2-2; D perhaps matches TRBD2 (6 bases). CDR1 and CDR2 from the germline V gene are MNHEY and SMNVEV (reference sequence). The CDR3 length is 19 residues. V gave up 6 bases and J gave up 5 bases, with 28 bases separating them. Here the CDR3 DNA reads TGTGCCAGCAGATCCTCTGGGCTCGGGGGTGGGGGTGTTACCGGGGAGCTGTTTTTT. Encoded protein: CASRSSGLGGGGVTGELFF.

The rearrangement links TRBV5-6 to TRBJ1-1; 7 nucleotides match TRBD1. In germline, CDR1 is SGHDT, CDR2 YYEEEE. The ends lost 0 bases at V and 5 bases at J; junction bases unmatched: 10. The CDR3 runs 16 residues. The DNA for the CDR3 is TGTGCCAGCAGCTTGGCCCAGACAGGGAGTAGGACTGAAGCTTTCTTT. Translation: CASSLAQTGSRTEAFF.

This clone was seen only a few times. The CDR3, as DNA: TGTGCCAGCAGTTCCCCGGGACAGGGTAGCTATGGCTACACCTTC. Translation: CASSSPGQGSYGYTF. The gene calls are TRBV28 and TRBJ1-2, with 9 bases fitting TRBD1. Trimming cost V 4 bases and J 4 bases; bases outside gene matches: 7. Germline CDR1 is MDHEN and CDR2 is SYDVKM. This CDR3 spans 15 amino acids.

Worth noting for this clone: The same CDR3 also results from other DNA sequences found in this sample. CDR3: CASSVDSNYGYTF. CDR3 coding DNA: TGTGCCAGCAGCGTTGACAGTAACTATGGCTACACCTTC. The chain is built from TRBV9 and TRBJ1-2; possibly TRBD1 for D (5 bases). The CDR3 has 13 residues. Trimming removed 2 bases from V and 1 base from J, with 6 bases in between. Germline V gene data show CDR1 as SGDLS and CDR2 as YYNGEE. The entire variable domain, with the rest obtained from reference TRBV9 and TRBJ1-2, is as follows: DSGVTQTPKHLITATGQRVTLRCSPRSGDLSVYWYQQSLDQGLQFLIQYYNGEERAKGNILERFSAQQFPDLHSELNLSSLELGDSALYFCASSVDSNYGYTFGSGTRLTVV.

This clone was seen just once. The V gene is TRBV6-4, the J gene TRBJ1-1, with D unclear. Trimming removed 0 bases from V and 1 base from J, with 18 bases in between. Germline CDR1 reads MRHNA; CDR2 reads SNTAGT. The CDR3 is 18 residues long. CDR3 in amino acids: CASSDSETNTPQNTEAFF. Here the CDR3 DNA reads TGTGCCAGCAGTGACTCGGAGACGAATACCCCACAGAACACTGAAGCTTTCTTT.